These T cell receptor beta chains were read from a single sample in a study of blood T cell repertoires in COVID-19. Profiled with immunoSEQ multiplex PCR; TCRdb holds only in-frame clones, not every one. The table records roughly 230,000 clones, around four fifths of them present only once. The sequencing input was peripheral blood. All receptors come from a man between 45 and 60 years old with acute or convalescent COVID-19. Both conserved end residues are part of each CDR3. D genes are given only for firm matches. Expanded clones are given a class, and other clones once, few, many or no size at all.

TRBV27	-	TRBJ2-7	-	CASSLTGSYEQYF	TGTGCCAGCAGTTTAACAGGGTCCTACGAGCAGTACTTC
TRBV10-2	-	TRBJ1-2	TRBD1	CASTPGQGYGYTF	TGCGCCAGCACCCCAGGACAGGGTTATGGCTACACCTTC
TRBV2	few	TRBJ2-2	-	CASMGQGGTGELFF	TGTGCCAGCATGGGGCAGGGGGGAACCGGGGAGCTGTTTTTT
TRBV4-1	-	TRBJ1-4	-	CASSQSGQNNEKLFF	TGCGCCAGCAGCCAAAGTGGACAAAACAATGAAAAACTGTTTTTT
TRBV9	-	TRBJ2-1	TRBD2	CASSSGTSGYNEQFF	TGTGCCAGCAGCTCGGGGACTAGCGGATACAATGAGCAGTTCTTC
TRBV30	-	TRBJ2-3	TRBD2	CASTGTSGFTDTQYF	TGTGCCTCGACCGGGACTAGCGGATTCACAGATACGCAGTATTTT
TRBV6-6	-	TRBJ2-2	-	CASSQPRGANTGELFF	TGTGCCAGCAGCCAGCCCAGGGGGGCGAACACCGGGGAGCTGTTTTTT
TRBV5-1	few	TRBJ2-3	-	CASSPGSDTQYF	TGCGCCAGCAGCCCCGGGTCAGATACGCAGTATTTT
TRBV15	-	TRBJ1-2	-	CATSRGPSYGYTF	TGTGCCACCAGCAGAGGGCCCAGCTATGGCTACACCTTC
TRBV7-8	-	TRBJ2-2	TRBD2	CASSIKDWRPPSGRASGELFF	TGTGCCAGCAGCATTAAAGACTGGCGTCCCCCAAGCGGGAGGGCGTCCGGGGAGCTGTTTTTT
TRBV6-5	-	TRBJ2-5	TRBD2	CASNRLAQETQYF	TGTGCCAGCAATCGACTAGCCCAAGAGACCCAGTACTTC
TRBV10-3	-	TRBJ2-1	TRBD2	CAISEWREDYNEQFF	TGTGCCATCAGTGAGTGGCGGGAGGACTACAATGAGCAGTTCTTC
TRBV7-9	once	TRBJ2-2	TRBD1	CASSEPDRYTGELFF	TGTGCCAGCAGCGAACCGGACAGGTACACCGGGGAGCTGTTTTTT
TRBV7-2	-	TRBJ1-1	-	CASSLGWEYTEAFF	TGTGCCAGCAGCTTAGGGTGGGAGTATACTGAAGCTTTCTTT
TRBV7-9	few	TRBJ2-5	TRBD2	CASSTGLAGIQETQYF	TGTGCCAGCAGCACCGGACTAGCGGGGATCCAAGAGACCCAGTACTTC
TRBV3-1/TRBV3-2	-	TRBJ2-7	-	CASSQVASVYYEQYF	TGTGCCAGCAGCCAAGTGGCCAGCGTGTACTACGAGCAGTACTTC
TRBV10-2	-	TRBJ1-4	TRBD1	CASSLTGDEKLFF	TGCGCCAGCAGTTTGACAGGGGATGAAAAACTGTTTTTT
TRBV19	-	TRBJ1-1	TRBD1	CASSNTGGTEAFF	TGTGCCAGTAGTAATACAGGGGGGACTGAAGCTTTCTTT
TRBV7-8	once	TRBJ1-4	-	CASSLLGGRVNEKLFF	TGTGCCAGCAGCTTACTTGGGGGCAGAGTTAATGAAAAACTGTTTTTT
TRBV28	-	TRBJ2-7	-	CASSLPRGSYEQYF	TGTGCCAGCAGTTTACCCAGAGGTAGCTACGAGCAGTACTTC
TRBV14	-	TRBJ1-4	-	CASSQVPGVKLFF	TGTGCCAGCAGCCAAGTTCCAGGGGTAAAACTGTTTTTT
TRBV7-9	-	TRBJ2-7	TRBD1	CASSFWDRSYEQYF	TGTGCCAGCAGCTTTTGGGACAGGTCCTACGAGCAGTACTTC
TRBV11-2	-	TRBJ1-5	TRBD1	CASSLEGTAYQPQHF	TGTGCCAGCAGCTTAGAGGGGACAGCTTATCAGCCCCAGCATTTT
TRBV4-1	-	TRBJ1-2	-	CASSQDMARGYGGDYYGYTF	TGCGCCAGCAGCCAAGATATGGCGAGGGGATACGGGGGGGACTACTATGGCTACACCTTC
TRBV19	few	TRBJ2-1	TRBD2	CATRGEGRNEQFF	TGTGCCACCCGCGGGGAGGGGAGGAATGAGCAGTTCTTC
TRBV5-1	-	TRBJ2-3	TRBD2	CASKSGVSTDTQYF	TGCGCCAGCAAGAGCGGGGTTAGCACAGATACGCAGTATTTT
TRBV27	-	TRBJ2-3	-	CASSFEPTSTDTQYF	TGTGCCAGCAGTTTCGAACCCACTAGCACAGATACGCAGTATTTT
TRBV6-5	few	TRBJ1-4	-	CASSLDRSTNEKLFF	TGTGCCAGCAGTCTCGACAGATCAACTAATGAAAAACTGTTTTTT
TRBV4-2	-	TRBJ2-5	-	CASSQERGYQETQYF	TGTGCCAGCAGCCAAGAGAGGGGGTACCAAGAGACCCAGTACTTC
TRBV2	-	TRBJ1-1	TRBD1	CASSRTGGGTEAFF	TGTGCCAGCAGTAGAACAGGGGGTGGCACTGAAGCTTTCTTT
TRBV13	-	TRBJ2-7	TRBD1	CASSTVWDRGLHEQYF	TGTGCCAGCAGCACCGTATGGGACAGGGGGCTCCACGAGCAGTACTTC
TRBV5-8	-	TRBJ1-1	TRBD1	CASSPWAGGASDTEAFF	TGTGCCAGCAGCCCTTGGGCAGGGGGCGCATCTGATACTGAAGCTTTCTTT
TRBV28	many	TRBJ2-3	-	CASSLLSSDTDTQYF	TGTGCCAGCAGCTTGCTCTCTAGCGACACAGATACGCAGTATTTT
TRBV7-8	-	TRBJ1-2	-	CASSMTGAYGYTF	TGTGCCAGCAGTATGACTGGGGCCTATGGCTACACCTTC
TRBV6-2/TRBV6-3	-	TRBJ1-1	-	CASSSRPTVEAFF	TGTGCCAGCAGTTCCCGCCCAACAGTTGAAGCTTTCTTT
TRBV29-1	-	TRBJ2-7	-	CSVGPGTYEQYF	TGCAGCGTTGGGCCAGGGACCTACGAGCAGTACTTC
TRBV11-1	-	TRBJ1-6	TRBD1	CASSSDDRGYNSPLHF	TGTGCCAGCAGCTCCGATGACAGGGGCTATAATTCACCCCTCCACTTT
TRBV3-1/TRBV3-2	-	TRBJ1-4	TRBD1	CASSQEQSRGRPRTEKLFF	TGTGCCAGCAGCCAAGAACAGAGCAGGGGGCGGCCCCGAACCGAAAAACTGTTTTTT
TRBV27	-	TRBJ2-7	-	CASSLTQDEQYF	TGTGCCAGCAGTTTAACGCAGGACGAGCAGTACTTC
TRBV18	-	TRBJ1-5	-	CASSPQGSGNQPQHF	TGTGCCAGCTCACCTCAGGGCTCAGGCAATCAGCCCCAGCATTTT
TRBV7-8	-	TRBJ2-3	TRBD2	CASSFIAGAVDTQYF	TGTGCCAGCAGCTTTATAGCGGGAGCGGTGGATACGCAGTATTTT
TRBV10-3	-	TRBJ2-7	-	CAISESTFGNPRRF	TGTGCCATCAGTGAGTCGACATTCGGAAATCCAAGGCGCTTC
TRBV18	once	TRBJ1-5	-	CASSQTGYSNQPQHF	TGTGCCAGCTCACAAACGGGGTATAGCAATCAGCCCCAGCATTTT
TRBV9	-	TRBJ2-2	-	CASSPHSGGELFF	TGTGCCAGCAGCCCCCACTCCGGCGGGGAGCTGTTTTTT
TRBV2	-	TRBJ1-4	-	CASSDWDTDEKLFF	TGTGCCAGCAGTGACTGGGACACCGATGAAAAACTGTTTTTT
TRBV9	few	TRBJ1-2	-	CASSPGQGYTF	TGTGCCAGCAGCCCAGGGCAAGGCTACACCTTC
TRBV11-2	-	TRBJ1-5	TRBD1	CASSLGDRGPYSNQPQHF	TGTGCCAGCAGCTTAGGGGACAGGGGACCTTATAGCAATCAGCCCCAGCATTTT
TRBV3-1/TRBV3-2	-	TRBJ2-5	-	CASSERGLAPRETQYF	TGTGCCAGCAGCGAAAGAGGATTAGCGCCCAGGGAGACCCAGTACTTC
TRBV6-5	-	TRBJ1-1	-	CASRGGYTEAFF	TGTGCCAGCAGGGGAGGGTACACTGAAGCTTTCTTT
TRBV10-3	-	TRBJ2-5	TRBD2	CAISEIPGTSGGGQETQYF	TGTGCCATCAGTGAGATCCCCGGGACGAGCGGGGGGGGGCAAGAGACCCAGTACTTC
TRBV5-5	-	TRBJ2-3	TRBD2	CASSSLPRLAGADTQYF	TGTGCCAGCAGCTCCCTTCCGAGACTAGCAGGCGCAGATACGCAGTATTTT
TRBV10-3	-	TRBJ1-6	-	CAISESSQFSPLHF	TGTGCCATCAGTGAGTCTAGCCAATTTTCACCCCTCCACTTT
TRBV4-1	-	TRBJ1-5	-	CASSLRQDSNQPQHF	TGCGCCAGCAGCCTACGACAGGATAGCAATCAGCCCCAGCATTTT
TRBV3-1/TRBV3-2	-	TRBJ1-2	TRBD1	CASSRRGPNLTPYGYTF	TGTGCCAGCAGCCGCAGGGGGCCCAATTTAACTCCCTATGGCTACACCTTC
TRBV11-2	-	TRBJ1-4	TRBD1	CASSQQGAGEKLFF	TGTGCCAGCAGCCAACAGGGGGCTGGTGAAAAACTGTTTTTT